This T cell receptor (beta chain) is from a study of T cell responses to AZD1222 COVID-19 vaccine. Only in-frame clones appear in the TCRdb table, and some are missing; sequencing was by immunoSEQ multiplex PCR. This repertoire shows approximately 76,000 clones, around four fifths found once; its top ten account for 2.9%. Germline loops: CDR1 SGHDT, CDR2 YYEEEE. The CDR3 covers 15 residues. V was clipped by 3 bases and J by 4 bases; unmatched bases: 7. The source was peripheral blood, collected on day 0 of AZD1222 vaccination. The origin of this receptor is an adult in good health. The rearrangement uses TRBV5-6 and TRBJ1-1; 9 bases are a match to TRBD1. The CDR3 nucleotides read TGTGCCAGCAGCTCCGGGACAGGGCGATCCACTGAAGCTTTCTTT. Protein product: CASSSGTGRSTEAFF.